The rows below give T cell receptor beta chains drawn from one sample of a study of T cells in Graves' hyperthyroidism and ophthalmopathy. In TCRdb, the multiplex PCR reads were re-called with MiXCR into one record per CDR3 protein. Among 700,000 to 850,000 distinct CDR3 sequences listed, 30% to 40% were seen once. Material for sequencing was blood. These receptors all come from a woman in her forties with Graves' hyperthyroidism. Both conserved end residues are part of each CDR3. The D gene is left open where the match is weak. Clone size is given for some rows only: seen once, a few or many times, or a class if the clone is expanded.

cdr3_aa: CASSQDFGPGGANVLTF; cdr3_nt: TGCGCCAGCAGCCAAGATTTCGGCCCAGGAGGGGCCAACGTCCTGACTTTC; d_call: -; v_call: TRBV4-3; clone_size: few; j_call: TRBJ2-6
cdr3_aa: CATSGSTVNTEAFF; cdr3_nt: TGTGCCACCAGCGGTTCGACAGTGAACACTGAAGCTTTCTTT; d_call: -; v_call: TRBV15; clone_size: -; j_call: TRBJ1-1
cdr3_aa: CASSLQGAGAYEQYF; cdr3_nt: TGTGCCAGCAGTTTGCAAGGAGCAGGGGCCTACGAGCAGTACTTC; d_call: -; v_call: TRBV9; clone_size: -; j_call: TRBJ2-7
cdr3_aa: CASSPPADYGYTF; cdr3_nt: TGTGCCAGCTCACCACCGGCAGACTATGGCTACACCTTC; d_call: -; v_call: TRBV18; clone_size: few; j_call: TRBJ1-2
cdr3_aa: CASSREAGNQPQHF; cdr3_nt: TGTGCCAGCTCACGGGAGGCGGGCAATCAGCCCCAGCATTTT; d_call: -; v_call: TRBV18; clone_size: -; j_call: TRBJ1-5
cdr3_aa: CASNTGRSPLHF; cdr3_nt: TGTGCCAGCAACACAGGGAGGTCACCCCTCCACTTT; d_call: -; v_call: TRBV6-5; clone_size: many; j_call: TRBJ1-6
cdr3_aa: CASSRTDTNQPQHF; cdr3_nt: TGTGCCAGCAGCCGGACCGATACTAATCAGCCCCAGCATTTT; d_call: -; v_call: TRBV2; clone_size: many; j_call: TRBJ1-5
cdr3_aa: CASSPEGLAGVGTGELFF; cdr3_nt: TGCGCCAGCAGCCCCGAGGGGCTAGCGGGAGTAGGGACCGGGGAGCTGTTTTTT; d_call: TRBD2; v_call: TRBV7-2; clone_size: -; j_call: TRBJ2-2
cdr3_aa: CASSHGTSGRSSYEQYF; cdr3_nt: TGTGCCAGCAGCCACGGGACTAGCGGGAGGTCCTCCTACGAGCAGTACTTC; d_call: TRBD2; v_call: TRBV11-2; clone_size: once; j_call: TRBJ2-7
cdr3_aa: CASIDMGLADNTGELFF; cdr3_nt: TGTGCCAGCATAGACATGGGACTAGCGGACAACACCGGGGAGCTGTTTTTT; d_call: TRBD2; v_call: TRBV5-6; clone_size: few; j_call: TRBJ2-2
cdr3_aa: CASSLGAFTEAFF; cdr3_nt: TGTGCCAGCAGCCTAGGGGCGTTCACTGAAGCTTTCTTT; d_call: -; v_call: TRBV5-6; clone_size: few; j_call: TRBJ1-1
cdr3_aa: CASTWGDSEQYF; cdr3_nt: TGTGCCAGCACCTGGGGGGACAGCGAGCAGTACTTC; d_call: -; v_call: TRBV7-9; clone_size: many; j_call: TRBJ2-7
cdr3_aa: CATAPGQFTGELFF; cdr3_nt: TGTGCCACCGCTCCGGGACAGTTCACCGGGGAGCTGTTTTTT; d_call: TRBD1; v_call: TRBV24-1; clone_size: many; j_call: TRBJ2-2
cdr3_aa: CASSLQGLQETQYF; cdr3_nt: TGTGCCAGCAGTTTACAGGGGTTACAAGAGACCCAGTACTTC; d_call: TRBD1; v_call: TRBV6-2/TRBV6-3; clone_size: -; j_call: TRBJ2-5
cdr3_aa: CSARDQEVAGHGEQYF; cdr3_nt: TGCAGTGCTAGAGATCAGGAGGTAGCGGGCCATGGCGAGCAGTACTTC; d_call: TRBD2; v_call: TRBV20-1; clone_size: many; j_call: TRBJ2-7
cdr3_aa: CASSYSGYNQETQYF; cdr3_nt: TGTGCCAGCAGTTACTCGGGCTACAACCAAGAGACCCAGTACTTC; d_call: -; v_call: TRBV6-6; clone_size: -; j_call: TRBJ2-5
cdr3_aa: CASRNANTEAFF; cdr3_nt: TGTGCCAGCAGGAACGCGAACACTGAAGCTTTCTTT; d_call: -; v_call: TRBV2; clone_size: -; j_call: TRBJ1-1
cdr3_aa: CASSLGPHLPRGYTF; cdr3_nt: TGTGCCAGCAGCTTGGGGCCGCATCTCCCACGTGGCTACACCTTC; d_call: -; v_call: TRBV5-5; clone_size: -; j_call: TRBJ1-2
cdr3_aa: CASSFLGTVGVENQPQHF; cdr3_nt: TGTGCCAGCAGCTTCCTCGGGACAGTTGGGGTTGAGAATCAGCCCCAGCATTTT; d_call: TRBD1; v_call: TRBV6-5; clone_size: -; j_call: TRBJ1-5
cdr3_aa: CASSLVQGAEEKLFF; cdr3_nt: TGTGCCAGCAGCTTAGTACAGGGGGCAGAGGAAAAACTGTTTTTT; d_call: TRBD1; v_call: TRBV7-9; clone_size: -; j_call: TRBJ1-4
cdr3_aa: CASSFDGDLYGYTF; cdr3_nt: TGTGCCAGCAGCTTCGATGGGGACCTCTATGGCTACACCTTC; d_call: -; v_call: TRBV7-3; clone_size: -; j_call: TRBJ1-2
cdr3_aa: CASSPGGGPVDGYTF; cdr3_nt: TGTGCCAGCAGCCCCGGGGGGGGGCCGGTCGATGGCTACACCTTC; d_call: -; v_call: TRBV5-4; clone_size: few; j_call: TRBJ1-2
cdr3_aa: CASSFWDRAGYTF; cdr3_nt: TGTGCCAGCAGTTTCTGGGACAGGGCTGGCTACACCTTC; d_call: TRBD1; v_call: TRBV12-3/TRBV12-4; clone_size: many; j_call: TRBJ1-2
cdr3_aa: CASSPSDRGLHTGELFF; cdr3_nt: TGTGCCAGCAGCCCTTCAGACAGGGGTCTACACACCGGGGAGCTGTTTTTT; d_call: TRBD1; v_call: TRBV5-1; clone_size: -; j_call: TRBJ2-2
cdr3_aa: CSGGTGPYEQYF; cdr3_nt: TGCAGTGGGGGGACAGGGCCCTACGAGCAGTACTTC; d_call: TRBD1; v_call: TRBV20-1; clone_size: -; j_call: TRBJ2-7
cdr3_aa: CASSIVSSGEETQYF; cdr3_nt: TGTGCCAGTAGTATAGTGTCTTCCGGGGAAGAGACCCAGTACTTC; d_call: -; v_call: TRBV19; clone_size: -; j_call: TRBJ2-5
cdr3_aa: CASSLEAGTVHF; cdr3_nt: TGTGCCAGCAGCTTAGAGGCCGGGACGGTACACTTT; d_call: -; v_call: TRBV7-2; clone_size: -; j_call: TRBJ1-6
cdr3_aa: CASRNSGTGTYEQYF; cdr3_nt: TGTGCCAGCAGGAACTCCGGGACAGGGACGTACGAGCAGTACTTC; d_call: TRBD1; v_call: TRBV6-1; clone_size: -; j_call: TRBJ2-7
cdr3_aa: CSARSLYQETQYF; cdr3_nt: TGCAGTGCTAGATCGCTGTACCAAGAGACCCAGTACTTC; d_call: -; v_call: TRBV20-1; clone_size: -; j_call: TRBJ2-5
cdr3_aa: CASSPAGGDTGELFF; cdr3_nt: TGTGCCAGCAGCCCAGCGGGAGGTGACACCGGGGAGCTGTTTTTT; d_call: TRBD2; v_call: TRBV7-3; clone_size: many; j_call: TRBJ2-2
cdr3_aa: CASSYLGEAGHSPLHF; cdr3_nt: TGTGCCAGCAGTTACTTAGGAGAGGCAGGGCACTCACCCCTCCACTTT; d_call: -; v_call: TRBV6-2/TRBV6-3; clone_size: few; j_call: TRBJ1-6
cdr3_aa: CATRAGGMGRTEAFF; cdr3_nt: TGTGCCACCCGGGCCGGGGGGATGGGGCGGACTGAAGCTTTCTTT; d_call: -; v_call: TRBV10-3; clone_size: few; j_call: TRBJ1-1
cdr3_aa: CASSLQWAGNTEAFF; cdr3_nt: TGTGCCAGCAGCCTACAATGGGCAGGGAACACTGAAGCTTTCTTT; d_call: -; v_call: TRBV6-5; clone_size: many; j_call: TRBJ1-1
cdr3_aa: CSGIGRGNTEAFF; cdr3_nt: TGCAGCGGAATCGGGAGGGGGAACACTGAAGCTTTCTTT; d_call: -; v_call: TRBV29-1; clone_size: -; j_call: TRBJ1-1
cdr3_aa: CSARYGQGQETQYF; cdr3_nt: TGCAGTGCTAGATACGGACAGGGTCAAGAGACCCAGTACTTC; d_call: TRBD1; v_call: TRBV20-1; clone_size: many; j_call: TRBJ2-5
cdr3_aa: CASSLNRDRQSRGAFF; cdr3_nt: TGTGCCAGCAGCTTGAACCGGGACCGACAATCCCGGGGAGCTTTCTTT; d_call: -; v_call: TRBV7-2; clone_size: few; j_call: TRBJ1-1
cdr3_aa: CASSQGLGLQGAAFF; cdr3_nt: TGCGCCAGCAGCCAAGGGTTAGGACTACAGGGGGCTGCTTTCTTT; d_call: TRBD1; v_call: TRBV5-1; clone_size: few; j_call: TRBJ1-1
cdr3_aa: CASSETDNTEAFF; cdr3_nt: TGTGCCAGCTCCGAGACAGATAACACTGAAGCTTTCTTT; d_call: -; v_call: TRBV18; clone_size: -; j_call: TRBJ1-1
cdr3_aa: CAISESGTRNTGELFF; cdr3_nt: TGTGCCATCAGTGAGTCCGGTACCAGGAACACCGGGGAGCTGTTTTTT; d_call: -; v_call: TRBV10-3; clone_size: many; j_call: TRBJ2-2
cdr3_aa: CASSYTGVGQETQYF; cdr3_nt: TGTGCCAGCAGCTACACGGGGGTGGGCCAAGAGACCCAGTACTTC; d_call: -; v_call: TRBV7-2; clone_size: -; j_call: TRBJ2-5
cdr3_aa: CASNLGTEAFF; cdr3_nt: TGTGCCAGCAACCTAGGCACTGAAGCTTTCTTT; d_call: -; v_call: TRBV2; clone_size: many; j_call: TRBJ1-1
cdr3_aa: CSVEERSTDEQYF; cdr3_nt: TGCAGCGTTGAAGAAAGATCCACAGACGAGCAGTACTTC; d_call: -; v_call: TRBV29-1; clone_size: -; j_call: TRBJ2-7